The rows below give T cell receptor beta chains drawn from one sample of a study of blood T cell repertoires in COVID-19. Only in-frame clones appear in the TCRdb table, and some are missing; sequencing was by immunoSEQ multiplex PCR. The sample carries tens of thousands of clones, 85% recorded once. The material sequenced was peripheral blood. The receptors come from a man between 60 and 70 years old with acute or convalescent COVID-19. CDR3s include the opening cysteine and the closing phenylalanine or tryptophan. A D gene is named only where the DNA matches it firmly. Where a row states a size, it is once, few, many or the class of an expanded clone; other rows omit it.

V gene	clone size	J gene	D gene	CDR3 DNA	CDR3 protein
TRBV10-2	-	TRBJ1-5	-	TGCGCCAGCAAGGGGGGGGTCGGCCATCAGCCCCAGCATTTT	CASKGGVGHQPQHF
TRBV19	-	TRBJ2-7	TRBD1	TGTGCCAGTAGGAACTCAGGGACAGGCCACTACGAGCAGTACTTC	CASRNSGTGHYEQYF
TRBV5-8	-	TRBJ2-7	TRBD2	TGTGCCAGCAGCTCCGGACTAGCTCTTATTTCCTACGAGCAGTACTTC	CASSSGLALISYEQYF
TRBV30	-	TRBJ2-5	TRBD2	TGTGCCTGGACCACAGGGACTAGCGGACAAGAGACCCAGTACTTC	CAWTTGTSGQETQYF
TRBV4-1	-	TRBJ1-5	TRBD1	TGCGCCAGCAGCCAGACAGGGAATATAGGTTTGCGGCCCCAGCATTTT	CASSQTGNIGLRPQHF
TRBV12-3/TRBV12-4	few	TRBJ2-3	-	TGTGCCAGCAGTTTCCTAGAGTCGGATACGCAGTATTTT	CASSFLESDTQYF
TRBV5-8	-	TRBJ1-1	-	TGTGCCAGCAGCTTGGTTAGGAACACTGAAGCTTTCTTT	CASSLVRNTEAFF
TRBV5-6	-	TRBJ2-3	TRBD2	TGTGCCAGCAGTCTTGGACTAGCGGGAGAACATAGCACAGATACGCAGTATTTT	CASSLGLAGEHSTDTQYF
TRBV4-3	few	TRBJ1-1	-	TGCGCCAGCAGCCAAGATCGTAGGAACACTGAAGCTTTCTTT	CASSQDRRNTEAFF
TRBV29-1	-	TRBJ1-2	TRBD1	TGCAGCGTACAGGGGGTGACTAACTATGGCTACACCTTC	CSVQGVTNYGYTF